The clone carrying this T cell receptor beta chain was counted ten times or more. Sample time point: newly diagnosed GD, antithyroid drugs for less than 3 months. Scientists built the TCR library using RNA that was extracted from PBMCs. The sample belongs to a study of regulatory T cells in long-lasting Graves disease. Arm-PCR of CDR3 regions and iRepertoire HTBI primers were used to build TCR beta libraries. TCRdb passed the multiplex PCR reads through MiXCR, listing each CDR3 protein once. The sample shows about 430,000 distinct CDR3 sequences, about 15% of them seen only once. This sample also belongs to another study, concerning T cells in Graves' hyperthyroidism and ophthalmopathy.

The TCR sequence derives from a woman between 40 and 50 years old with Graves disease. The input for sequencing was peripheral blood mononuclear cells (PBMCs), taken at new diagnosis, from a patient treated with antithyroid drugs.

CDR3 sequence reads: CASGSARTWDTEAFF. CDR3 in DNA: TGTGCTAGTGGTTCCGCCCGAACTTGGGACACTGAAGCTTTCTTT. This chain uses TRBV12-5 with TRBJ1-1, with D unclear. The V gene's germline CDR1 is LGHNT and CDR2 FRNRAP. This CDR3 has 15 amino acids. V lost 4 bases and J 3 bases, leaving 15 bases between the germline ends.